Here is one T cell receptor beta chain with its context. The data originate from a study of blood T cell repertoires in COVID-19. Trimming cost V 5 bases and J 6 bases; bases outside gene matches: 7. This CDR3 region has 15 residues. In germline, CDR1 is SGHDT, CDR2 YYEEEE. Here immunoSEQ multiplex PCR was the method, and the copy in TCRdb shows in-frame clones only, minus some. The sample yields approximately 260,000 clones, just under 90% seen once. J is TRBJ1-6 and V is TRBV5-6; TRBD1 matches at 8 bases. This sequence was found in a woman aged 35 to 49 with acute or convalescent COVID-19. The source material was peripheral blood. The CDR3 DNA follows: TGTGCCAGCAGGGAGCAGGGGGCGGGTAATTCACCCCTCCACTTT. Amino acid sequence: CASREQGAGNSPLHF.